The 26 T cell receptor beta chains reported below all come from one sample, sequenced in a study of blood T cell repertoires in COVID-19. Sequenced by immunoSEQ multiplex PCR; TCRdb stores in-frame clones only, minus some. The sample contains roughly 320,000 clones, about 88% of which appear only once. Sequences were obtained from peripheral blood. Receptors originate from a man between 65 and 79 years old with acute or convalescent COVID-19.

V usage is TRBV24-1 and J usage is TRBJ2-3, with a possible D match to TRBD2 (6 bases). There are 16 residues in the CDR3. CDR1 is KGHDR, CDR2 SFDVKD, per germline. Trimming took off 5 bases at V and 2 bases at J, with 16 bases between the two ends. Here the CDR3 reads CATSGGPGALTDTQYF. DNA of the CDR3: TGTGCCACCAGTGGGGGTCCGGGAGCCCTCACAGATACGCAGTATTTT.

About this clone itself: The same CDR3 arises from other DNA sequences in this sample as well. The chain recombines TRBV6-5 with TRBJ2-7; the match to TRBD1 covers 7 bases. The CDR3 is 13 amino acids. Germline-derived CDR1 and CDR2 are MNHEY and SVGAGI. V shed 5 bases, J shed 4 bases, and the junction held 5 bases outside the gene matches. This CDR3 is CASSRQGTYEQYF. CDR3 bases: TGTGCCAGCAGTCGACAGGGTACGTACGAGCAGTACTTC.

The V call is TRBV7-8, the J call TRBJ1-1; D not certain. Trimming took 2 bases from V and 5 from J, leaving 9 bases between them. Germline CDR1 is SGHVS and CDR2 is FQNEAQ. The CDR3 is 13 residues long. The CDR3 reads CASSLSRRTEAFF. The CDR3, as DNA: TGTGCCAGCAGCTTATCAAGGAGGACTGAAGCTTTCTTT.

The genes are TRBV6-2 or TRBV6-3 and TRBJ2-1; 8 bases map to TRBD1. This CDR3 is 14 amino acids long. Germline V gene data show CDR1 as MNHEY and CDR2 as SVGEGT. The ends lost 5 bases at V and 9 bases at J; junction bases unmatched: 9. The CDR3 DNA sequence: TGTGCCAGCAGTCCACGGACAGGGTATGGTGAGCAGTTCTTC. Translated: CASSPRTGYGEQFF.

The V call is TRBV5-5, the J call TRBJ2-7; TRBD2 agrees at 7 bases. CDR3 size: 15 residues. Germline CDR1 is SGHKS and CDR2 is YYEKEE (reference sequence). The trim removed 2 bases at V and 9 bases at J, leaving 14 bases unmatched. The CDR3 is CASSLPIMGTTRQYF. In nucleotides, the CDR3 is TGTGCCAGCAGCTTACCCATCATGGGGACTACGCGGCAGTACTTC.

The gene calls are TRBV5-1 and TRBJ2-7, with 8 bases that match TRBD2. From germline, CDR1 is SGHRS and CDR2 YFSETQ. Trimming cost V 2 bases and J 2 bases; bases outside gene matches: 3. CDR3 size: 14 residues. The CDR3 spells CASSFQRGPYEQYF. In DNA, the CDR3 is TGCGCCAGCAGCTTCCAGCGGGGGCCCTACGAGCAGTACTTC.

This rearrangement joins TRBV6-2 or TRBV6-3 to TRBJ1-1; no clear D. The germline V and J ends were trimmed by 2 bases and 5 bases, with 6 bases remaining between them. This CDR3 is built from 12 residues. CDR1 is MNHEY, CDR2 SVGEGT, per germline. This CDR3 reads CASSYTLTEAFF. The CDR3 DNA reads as TGTGCCAGCAGTTACACTTTAACTGAAGCTTTCTTT.

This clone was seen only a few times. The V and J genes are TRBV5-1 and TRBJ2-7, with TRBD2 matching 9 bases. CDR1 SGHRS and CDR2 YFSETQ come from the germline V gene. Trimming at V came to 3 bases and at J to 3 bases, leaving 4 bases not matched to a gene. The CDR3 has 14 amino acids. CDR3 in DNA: TGCGCCAGCAGCTCAAGCGGGGGGAACTACGAGCAGTACTTC. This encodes CASSSSGGNYEQYF.

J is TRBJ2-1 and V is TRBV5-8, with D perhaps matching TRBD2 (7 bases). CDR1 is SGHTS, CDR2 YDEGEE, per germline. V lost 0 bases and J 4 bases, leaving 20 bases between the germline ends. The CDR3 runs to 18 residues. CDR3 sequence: CASSLEGGRGGLYNEQFF. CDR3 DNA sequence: TGTGCCAGCAGCTTGGAAGGCGGGAGAGGGGGGTTATACAATGAGCAGTTCTTC.

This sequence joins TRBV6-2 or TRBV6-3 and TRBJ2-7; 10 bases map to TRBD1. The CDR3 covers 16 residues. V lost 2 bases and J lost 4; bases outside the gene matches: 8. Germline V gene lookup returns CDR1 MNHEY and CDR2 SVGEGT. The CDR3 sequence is CASSYKIGQGGYEQYF. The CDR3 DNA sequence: TGTGCCAGCAGTTACAAGATTGGACAGGGGGGGTACGAGCAGTACTTC.

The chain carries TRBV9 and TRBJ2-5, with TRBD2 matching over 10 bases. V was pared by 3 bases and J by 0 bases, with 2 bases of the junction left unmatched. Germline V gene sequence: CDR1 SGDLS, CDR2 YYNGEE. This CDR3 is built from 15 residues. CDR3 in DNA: TGTGCCAGCAGCGCACTAGCGGGGTACCAAGAGACCCAGTACTTC. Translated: CASSALAGYQETQYF.

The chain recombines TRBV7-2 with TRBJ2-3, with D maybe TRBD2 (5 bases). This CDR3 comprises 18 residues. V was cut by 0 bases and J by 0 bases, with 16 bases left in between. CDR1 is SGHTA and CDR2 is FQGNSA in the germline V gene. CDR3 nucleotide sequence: TGTGCCAGCAGCTTAGCCCCCACTAGGTTTTCTAGCACAGATACGCAGTATTTT. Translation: CASSLAPTRFSSTDTQYF. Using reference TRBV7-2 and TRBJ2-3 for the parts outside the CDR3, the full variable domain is GAGVSQSPSNKVTEKGKDVELRCDPISGHTALYWYRQSLGQGLEFLIYFQGNSAPDKSGLPSDRFSAERTGGSVSTLTIQRTQQEDSAVYLCASSLAPTRFSSTDTQYFGPGTRLTVL.

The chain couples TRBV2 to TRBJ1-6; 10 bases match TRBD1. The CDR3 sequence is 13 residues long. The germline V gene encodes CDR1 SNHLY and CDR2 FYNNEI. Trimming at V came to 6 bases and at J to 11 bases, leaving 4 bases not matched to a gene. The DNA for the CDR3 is TGTGCCAGCAGCCCCGGGACAGGGGCACCCCTCCACTTT. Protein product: CASSPGTGAPLHF.

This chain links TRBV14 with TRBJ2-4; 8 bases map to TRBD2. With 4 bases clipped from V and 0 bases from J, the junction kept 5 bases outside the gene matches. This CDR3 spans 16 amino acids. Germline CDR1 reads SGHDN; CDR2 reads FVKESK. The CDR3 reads CASSLGGVLAKNIQYF. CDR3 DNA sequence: TGTGCCAGCAGCCTCGGGGGGGTACTAGCCAAAAACATTCAGTACTTC.

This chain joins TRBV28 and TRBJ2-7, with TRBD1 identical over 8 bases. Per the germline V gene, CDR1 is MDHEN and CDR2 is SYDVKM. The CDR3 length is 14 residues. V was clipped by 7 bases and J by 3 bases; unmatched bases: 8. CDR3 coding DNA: TGTGCCAGCACCGGGACAGGTGTATTCTACGAGCAGTACTTC. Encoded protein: CASTGTGVFYEQYF.

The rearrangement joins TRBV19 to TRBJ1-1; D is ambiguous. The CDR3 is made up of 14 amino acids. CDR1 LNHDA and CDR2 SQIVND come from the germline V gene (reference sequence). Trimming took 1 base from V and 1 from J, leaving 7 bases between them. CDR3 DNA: TGTGCCAGTAGTATAGGACAATCGAACACTGAAGCTTTCTTT. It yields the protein CASSIGQSNTEAFF.

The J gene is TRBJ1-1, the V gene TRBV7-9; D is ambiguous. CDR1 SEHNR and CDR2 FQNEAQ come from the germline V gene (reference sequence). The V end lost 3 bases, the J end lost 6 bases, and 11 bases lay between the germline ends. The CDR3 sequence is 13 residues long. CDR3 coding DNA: TGTGCCAGCAGCTTCGAGCGGGATTCTGAAGCTTTCTTT. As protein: CASSFERDSEAFF.

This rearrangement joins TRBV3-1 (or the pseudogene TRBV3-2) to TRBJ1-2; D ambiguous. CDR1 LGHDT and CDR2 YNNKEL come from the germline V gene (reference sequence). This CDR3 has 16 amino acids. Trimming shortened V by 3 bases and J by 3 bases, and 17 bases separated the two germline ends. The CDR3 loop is CASSQRQRGRYYGYTF. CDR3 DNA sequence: TGTGCCAGCAGCCAGCGTCAGCGCGGGAGATACTATGGCTACACCTTC.

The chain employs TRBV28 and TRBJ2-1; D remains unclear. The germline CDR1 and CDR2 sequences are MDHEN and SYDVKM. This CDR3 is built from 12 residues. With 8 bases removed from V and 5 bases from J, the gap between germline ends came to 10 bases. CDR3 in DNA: TGTGCCAGCCTCCACTACGACAATGAGCAGTTCTTC. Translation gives CASLHYDNEQFF.

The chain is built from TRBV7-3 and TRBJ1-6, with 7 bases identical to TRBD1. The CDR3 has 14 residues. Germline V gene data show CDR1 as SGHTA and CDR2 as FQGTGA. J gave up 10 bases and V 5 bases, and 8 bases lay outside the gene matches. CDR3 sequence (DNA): TGTGCCAGCAGCCCGCAGGGGGAAGGGTCACCCCTCCACTTT. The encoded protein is CASSPQGEGSPLHF.

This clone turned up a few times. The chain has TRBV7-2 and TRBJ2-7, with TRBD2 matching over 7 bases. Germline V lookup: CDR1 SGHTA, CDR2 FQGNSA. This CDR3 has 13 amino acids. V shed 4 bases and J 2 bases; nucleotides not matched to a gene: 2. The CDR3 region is CASSSSGAYEQYF. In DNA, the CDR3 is TGTGCCAGCAGCTCGAGCGGGGCCTACGAGCAGTACTTC.

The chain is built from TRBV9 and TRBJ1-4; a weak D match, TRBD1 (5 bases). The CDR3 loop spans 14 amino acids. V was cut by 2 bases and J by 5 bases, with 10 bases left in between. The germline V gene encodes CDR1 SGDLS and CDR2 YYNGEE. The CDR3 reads CASSVGGSNEKLFF. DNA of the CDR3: TGTGCCAGCAGCGTTGGGGGGTCGAATGAAAAACTGTTTTTT.

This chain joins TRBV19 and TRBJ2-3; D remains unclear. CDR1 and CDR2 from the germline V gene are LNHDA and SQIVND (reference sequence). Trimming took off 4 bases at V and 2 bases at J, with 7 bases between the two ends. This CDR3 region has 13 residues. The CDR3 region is CASSTVPTDTQYF. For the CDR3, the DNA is TGTGCCAGTAGTACGGTCCCCACAGATACGCAGTATTTT.

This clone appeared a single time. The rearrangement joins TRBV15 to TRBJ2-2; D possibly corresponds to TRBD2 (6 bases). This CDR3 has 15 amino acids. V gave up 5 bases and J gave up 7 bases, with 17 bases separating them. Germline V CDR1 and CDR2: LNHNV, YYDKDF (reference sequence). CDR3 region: CATSGGTPPHGELFF. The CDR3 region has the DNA TGTGCCACCAGCGGCGGGACTCCCCCGCACGGGGAGCTGTTTTTT. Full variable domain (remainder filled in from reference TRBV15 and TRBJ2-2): DAMVIQNPRYQVTQFGKPVTLSCSQTLNHNVMYWYQQKSSQAPKLLFHYYDKDFNNEADTPDNFQSRRPNTSFCFLDIRSPGLGDTAMYLCATSGGTPPHGELFFGEGSRLTVL.

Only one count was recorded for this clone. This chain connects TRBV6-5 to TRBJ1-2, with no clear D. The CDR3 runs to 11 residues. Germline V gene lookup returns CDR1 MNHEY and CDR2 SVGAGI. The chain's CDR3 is CAVQAGYGYTF. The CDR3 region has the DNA TGTGCTGTTCAGGCCGGCTATGGCTACACCTTC.

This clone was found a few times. This CDR3 is CASSARGNMNTEAFF. DNA for the CDR3: TGTGCCAGCAGCGCCCGAGGAAATATGAACACTGAAGCTTTCTTT. The chain combines TRBV3-1 (or the pseudogene TRBV3-2) with TRBJ1-1; D ambiguous. Trimming took 5 bases from V and 0 from J, leaving 13 bases between them. This CDR3 region has 15 residues. Germline V gives CDR1 LGHDT, CDR2 YNNKEL (reference sequence).